This T cell receptor beta chain was profiled in a study of molecular identifiers for immune sequencing clone quantification. CDR3 length: 13 residues. The germline V and J ends were trimmed by 6 bases and 5 bases, with 9 bases remaining between them. Germline V lookup: CDR1 KGHDR, CDR2 SFDVKD. A single record per CDR3 protein comes from TCRdb applying MiXCR to the PCR reads. The data contain more than 300,000 distinct CDR3 sequences, over 20% of them singletons. This chain links TRBV24-1 with TRBJ2-2, with D unresolved. The sequenced sample was naive CD8+ T cells from blood, with Jurkat cell RNA spiked in. Noted subset: FACS-sorted CD8+CD4-CCR7+CD45RA+ naive T cells. The receptor comes from a human donor in good health. Some libraries in this study had Jurkat cell RNA spiked in. As DNA, the CDR3 is TGTGCCACCAGTCAGTACAAAACCGGGGAGCTGTTTTTT. Translation: CATSQYKTGELFF.